Listed below are T cell receptor beta chains from one sample, sequenced in a study of CD8 T cells in Susac syndrome. Each CDR3 protein is one row after TCRdb ran MiXCR on the immunoSEQ multiplex PCR reads. Among hundreds of thousands of distinct CDR3 sequences listed, around 93% were seen once. The sequenced sample was CD4+ T cells from PBMCs. Receptors were obtained from a human donor with multiple sclerosis. The CDR3 runs from the conserved cysteine through the conserved F or W. D genes are given only for firm matches. Not all rows give a size; the values are once, few, many and, for expanded clones, a class.

-	TRBJ1-1	TRBV6-1	TRBD1	TGTGCCAGCAGGTACAGGGGCACTGAAGCTTTCTTT	CASRYRGTEAFF
once	TRBJ2-2	TRBV24-1	-	TGTGCCACCAGTGATTTGTTTGATACCGGGGAGCTGTTTTTT	CATSDLFDTGELFF
-	TRBJ1-5	TRBV19	-	TGTGCCGGGGGCCAGGGTATAAATCAGCCCCAGCATTTT	CAGGQGINQPQHF
-	TRBJ2-3	TRBV7-9	-	TGTGCCAGCAGCCCATGGACAATCGAAGATACGCAGTATTTT	CASSPWTIEDTQYF
-	TRBJ2-1	TRBV20-1	TRBD1	TGCAGTGCTAGAGACCCGACAGGGGGATCTGAGCAGTTCTTC	CSARDPTGGSEQFF
-	TRBJ1-3	TRBV6-5	-	TGTGCCAGCAGTTACGCTAGCTCTGGAAACACCATATATTTT	CASSYASSGNTIYF
-	TRBJ1-1	TRBV6-1	TRBD1	TGTGCCAGCAGTGAAGCTACGACAGGGCTCTTGAACACTGAAGCTTTCTTT	CASSEATTGLLNTEAFF
-	TRBJ1-6	TRBV14	-	TGTGCCAGCAGCGAAACCCGGACGGATAATTCACCCCTCCACTTT	CASSETRTDNSPLHF
-	TRBJ2-5	TRBV20-1	TRBD2	TGCAGTGCTAGGGGCCGACTGTCGGGAGGGGAAGAGACCCAGTACTTC	CSARGRLSGGEETQYF
-	TRBJ1-1	TRBV19	-	TGTGTCAGTAGTATGAGGTTTGGGGGATCTGGTGACACTGAAGCTTTCTTT	CVSSMRFGGSGDTEAFF
-	TRBJ2-7	TRBV6-5	-	TGTGCCAGCAGTTTAAATCCCATCGAGCAGTACTTC	CASSLNPIEQYF
-	TRBJ2-6	TRBV6-1	-	TGTGCCAGCAGGCCAAGCCAGGGGTCCTCTGGGGCCAACGTCCTGACTTTC	CASRPSQGSSGANVLTF
-	TRBJ2-3	TRBV29-1	TRBD2	TGCAGCGCTCGGACTAGCGGAACTAGCACAGATACGCAGTATTTT	CSARTSGTSTDTQYF
-	TRBJ2-2	TRBV30	-	TGTGCCTGGAAACAGGGTTGGATCGGGGAGCTGTTTTTT	CAWKQGWIGELFF
once	TRBJ2-3	TRBV11-1	-	TGTGCCATAGGCTCAACAGGGACTAGCACAGATACGCAGTATTTT	CAIGSTGTSTDTQYF
-	TRBJ1-1	TRBV10-3	-	TGTGCCACGAGAATGAACACTGAAGCTTTCTTT	CATRMNTEAFF
-	TRBJ2-5	TRBV11-2	-	TGTGCCAGCAGTTACAGGGGAGGCGGAGAGACCCAGTACTTC	CASSYRGGGETQYF
-	TRBJ2-3	TRBV23-1	-	TGCGCCAGCAGTCAATCCGGAGGGGCGCTTCGTAGCACAGATACGCAGTATTTT	CASSQSGGALRSTDTQYF
-	TRBJ1-2	TRBV30	-	TGTGCCAGGGACAAGGAGAACTATGGCTACACCTTC	CARDKENYGYTF
-	TRBJ2-3	TRBV2	-	TGTGCCAGCAGTTCGACAGACCTTAGGCCAGCTAGCACAGATACGCAGTATTTT	CASSSTDLRPASTDTQYF
-	TRBJ2-4	TRBV5-8	TRBD2	TGTGCCAGCAGCCTTGGACTAGCGGGATTCCCCAAAAACATTCAGTACTTC	CASSLGLAGFPKNIQYF
-	TRBJ2-1	TRBV5-6	TRBD2	TGTGCCAGCAGCCAAGGACTAGACTACTTCAATGAGCAGTTCTTC	CASSQGLDYFNEQFF
-	TRBJ2-7	TRBV6-1	-	TGTGCCAGCAGGCCCCGGGACACCATTTCCTACGAGCAGTACTTC	CASRPRDTISYEQYF
-	TRBJ2-5	TRBV9	TRBD2	TGTGCCAGCAGCGTTAGTAGCGGGCCGTCCCAAGAGACCCAGTACTTC	CASSVSSGPSQETQYF
-	TRBJ2-3	TRBV2	TRBD1	TGTGCCAGCAGCCTCAACAGGGGGCAGGGGGATACGCAGTATTTT	CASSLNRGQGDTQYF
-	TRBJ1-1	TRBV25-1	TRBD1	TGTGCCAGCAGGGCTCGACAGGGCACTGAAGCTTTCTTT	CASRARQGTEAFF
-	TRBJ2-7	TRBV10-2	TRBD2	TGCGCCAGCCAGACTAGCGGGGGCCAACCCTACGAGCAGTACTTC	CASQTSGGQPYEQYF
-	TRBJ1-2	TRBV12-3/TRBV12-4	-	TGTGCCAGCAGTCTATCCGTTACAGTTTATGGCTACACCTTC	CASSLSVTVYGYTF
-	TRBJ1-1	TRBV7-9	-	TGTGCCAGCAGCTTAGAAGCCGGACAGGAAGCTTTCTTT	CASSLEAGQEAFF
-	TRBJ1-5	TRBV5-5	TRBD1	TGTGCCAGCAGCTTGGGGGACAGGGGGAATCAGCCCCAGCATTTT	CASSLGDRGNQPQHF
-	TRBJ1-1	TRBV6-6	TRBD1	TGTGCCAGCAGTCGAAAACAGGGGACTGAAGCTTTCTTT	CASSRKQGTEAFF
-	TRBJ2-7	TRBV14	-	TGTGCCAGCAGCCAAGATCTCTCCTACGAGCAGTACTTC	CASSQDLSYEQYF
-	TRBJ1-4	TRBV4-1	TRBD1	TGCGCCAGCAGCCCCAAAGGGACAGACGAAAAACTGTTTTTT	CASSPKGTDEKLFF
once	TRBJ1-4	TRBV7-2	TRBD1	TGTGCCAGCAGCGCCGGGACAGCGACTAATGAAAAACTGTTTTTT	CASSAGTATNEKLFF
-	TRBJ1-5	TRBV20-1	-	TGCAGTGCTAGAAGCGGGAATCAGCCCCAGCATTTT	CSARSGNQPQHF
-	TRBJ1-6	TRBV3-1	-	TGTGCCAGCAGCCAAGATCGAGGGAACGGACTAGGACTTTCCCTCCACTTT	CASSQDRGNGLGLSLHF
once	TRBJ2-7	TRBV9	-	TGTGCCAGCAGCGTACAGGGGTTCGGACAGGAGCAGTACTTC	CASSVQGFGQEQYF
-	TRBJ1-1	TRBV29-1	-	TGCAGCGCCCTCGGACGCCTGAACACTGAAGCTTTCTTT	CSALGRLNTEAFF
-	TRBJ1-1	TRBV5-1	-	TGCGCCAGCAGCTTGGTAGACACTGAAGCTTTCTTT	CASSLVDTEAFF
-	TRBJ2-2	TRBV9	TRBD2	TGTGCCAGCACGGGACTAGAAAAGAACACCGGGGAGCTGTTTTTT	CASTGLEKNTGELFF
once	TRBJ2-7	TRBV7-2	-	TGTGCCAGCAGCTGGGCTTCGGGCACCTCCTACGAGCAGTACTTC	CASSWASGTSYEQYF
-	TRBJ2-1	TRBV4-1	-	TGCGCCAGCAGCCAAGTCCCCGGGGCAAGGAATGAGCAGTTCTTC	CASSQVPGARNEQFF
-	TRBJ2-5	TRBV20-1	-	TGCAGTGCTAAGGGGAATGGGGGGAGACAAGAGACCCAGTACTTC	CSAKGNGGRQETQYF
-	TRBJ2-2	TRBV29-1	-	TGCAGCGCGCCAACAGGGTCGAACACCGGGGAGCTGTTTTTT	CSAPTGSNTGELFF
-	TRBJ1-5	TRBV5-1	TRBD1	TGCGCCAGCAGCTTGGGAGGGACAGGGAATCAGCCCCAGCATTTT	CASSLGGTGNQPQHF
few	TRBJ2-2	TRBV24-1	TRBD1	TGTGCCACCAGTGACCCTGGGACAGCGAACACCGGGGAGCTGTTTTTT	CATSDPGTANTGELFF
-	TRBJ2-5	TRBV28	TRBD1	TGTGCCAGCAGGACAGGGGGCCGAGAGACCCAGTACTTC	CASRTGGRETQYF
-	TRBJ2-6	TRBV29-1	TRBD1	TGCAGCGTGACCGGGACAGGGGTTGCTGGGGCCAACGTCCTGACTTTC	CSVTGTGVAGANVLTF
few	TRBJ2-5	TRBV2	-	TGTGCCAGCCTGGGGGGCCAAGAGACCCAGTACTTC	CASLGGQETQYF
-	TRBJ2-7	TRBV28	TRBD1	TGTGCCAGCAGCCGCGGGACAGGGACCTCCTACGAGCAGTACTTC	CASSRGTGTSYEQYF
-	TRBJ2-5	TRBV20-1	TRBD2	TGCAGTGCTAGAGGCCGGGACTATGCGTTGGAGACCCAGTACTTC	CSARGRDYALETQYF
-	TRBJ2-3	TRBV24-1	-	TGTGCCACCAGTGATTCAGGACGCAGCGAAGATACGCAGTATTTT	CATSDSGRSEDTQYF
-	TRBJ2-2	TRBV3-1	-	TGTGCCAGCAGGCTGATAAACACCGGGGAGCTGTTTTTT	CASRLINTGELFF